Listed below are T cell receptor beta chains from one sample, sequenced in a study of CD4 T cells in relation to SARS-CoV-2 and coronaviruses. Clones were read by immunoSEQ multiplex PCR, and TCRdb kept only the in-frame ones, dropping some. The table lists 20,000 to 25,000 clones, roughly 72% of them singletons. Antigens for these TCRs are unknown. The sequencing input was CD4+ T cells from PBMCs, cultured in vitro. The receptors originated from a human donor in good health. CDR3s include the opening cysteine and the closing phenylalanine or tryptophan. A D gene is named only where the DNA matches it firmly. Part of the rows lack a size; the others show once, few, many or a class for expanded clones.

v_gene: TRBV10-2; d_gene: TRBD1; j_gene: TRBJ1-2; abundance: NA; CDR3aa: CASSEAGGYGYTF; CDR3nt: TGCGCCAGCAGTGAGGCAGGGGGCTATGGCTACACCTTC
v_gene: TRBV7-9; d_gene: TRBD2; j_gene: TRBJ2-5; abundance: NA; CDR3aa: CASSGGYGIGETQYF; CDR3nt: TGTGCCAGCTCGGGGGGATACGGGATAGGAGAGACCCAGTACTTC
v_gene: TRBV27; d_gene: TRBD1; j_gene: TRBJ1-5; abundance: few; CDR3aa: CASSFHGTGFSNQPQHF; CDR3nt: TGTGCCAGCAGTTTCCATGGGACAGGCTTTAGCAATCAGCCCCAGCATTTT
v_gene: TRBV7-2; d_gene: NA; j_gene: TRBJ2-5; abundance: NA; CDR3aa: CASSLTPSQGSVFETQYF; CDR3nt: TGTGCCAGCAGCTTAACCCCCTCCCAGGGGAGCGTATTCGAGACCCAGTACTTC
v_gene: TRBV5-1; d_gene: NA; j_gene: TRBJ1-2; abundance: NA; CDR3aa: CASSRQDGYTF; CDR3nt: TGCGCCAGCAGCAGACAGGATGGCTACACCTTC
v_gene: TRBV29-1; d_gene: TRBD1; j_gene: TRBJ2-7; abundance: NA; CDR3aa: CSVPGQGGYEQYF; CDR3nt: TGCAGCGTCCCGGGACAGGGGGGGTACGAGCAGTACTTC
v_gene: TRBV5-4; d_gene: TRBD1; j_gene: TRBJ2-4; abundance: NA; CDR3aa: CASSSQGFEDIQYF; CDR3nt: TGTGCCAGCAGCTCACAGGGGTTTGAGGACATTCAGTACTTC
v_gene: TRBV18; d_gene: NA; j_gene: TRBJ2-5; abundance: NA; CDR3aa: CASSPSNREGTQYF; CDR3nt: TGTGCCAGCTCACCAAGTAACAGGGAGGGGACCCAGTACTTC
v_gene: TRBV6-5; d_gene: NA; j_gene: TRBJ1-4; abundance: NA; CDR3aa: CASMRQLSPGEKLFF; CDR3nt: TGTGCCAGCATGAGGCAGCTCTCACCGGGGGAAAAACTGTTTTTT
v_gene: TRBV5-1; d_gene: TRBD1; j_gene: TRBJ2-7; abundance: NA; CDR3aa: CASSLGTGGFYEQYF; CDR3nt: TGCGCCAGCAGCTTAGGGACAGGGGGGTTTTACGAGCAGTACTTC
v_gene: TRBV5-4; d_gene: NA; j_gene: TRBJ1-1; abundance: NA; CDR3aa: CASSFQATGMNTEAFF; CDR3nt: TGTGCCAGCAGCTTCCAGGCCACAGGAATGAACACTGAAGCTTTCTTT
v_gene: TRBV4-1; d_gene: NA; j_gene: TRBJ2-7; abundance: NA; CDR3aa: CASSQLGLPTYEQYF; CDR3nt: TGCGCCAGCAGCCAACTAGGGTTACCGACCTACGAGCAGTACTTC
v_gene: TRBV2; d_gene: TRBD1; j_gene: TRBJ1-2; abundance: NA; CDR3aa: CASSEQDRSYGYTF; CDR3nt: TGTGCCAGCAGTGAACAGGACAGGTCGTATGGCTACACCTTC
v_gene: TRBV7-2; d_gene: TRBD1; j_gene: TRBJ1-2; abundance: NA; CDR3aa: CASSLGTATGPNYGYTF; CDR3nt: TGTGCCAGCAGCTTAGGGACCGCGACAGGGCCAAACTATGGCTACACCTTC
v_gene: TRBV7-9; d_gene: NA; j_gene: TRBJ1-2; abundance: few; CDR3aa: CASSLDRDRKNYGYTF; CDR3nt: TGTGCCAGCAGCTTAGACCGGGACCGAAAGAACTATGGCTACACCTTC
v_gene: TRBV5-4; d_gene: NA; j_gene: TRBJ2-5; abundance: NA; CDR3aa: CATSTPPYQETQYF; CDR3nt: TGTGCCACATCGACACCACCGTACCAAGAGACCCAGTACTTC
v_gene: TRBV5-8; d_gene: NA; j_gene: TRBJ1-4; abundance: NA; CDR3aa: CASSLVGLPGEKLFF; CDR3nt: TGTGCCAGCAGCTTGGTGGGGCTCCCGGGTGAAAAACTGTTTTTT
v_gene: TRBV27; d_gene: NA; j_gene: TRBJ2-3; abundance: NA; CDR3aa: CASPELVARYF; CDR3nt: TGTGCCAGCCCTGAGCTAGTGGCAAGGTATTTT
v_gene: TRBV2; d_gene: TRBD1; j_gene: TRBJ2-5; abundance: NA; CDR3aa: CASRTGVQETQYF; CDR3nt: TGTGCCAGCAGGACAGGGGTCCAAGAGACCCAGTACTTC
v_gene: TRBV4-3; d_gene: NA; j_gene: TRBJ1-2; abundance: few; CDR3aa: CASSESLRANYGYTF; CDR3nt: TGCGCCAGCAGCGAATCCCTTAGGGCTAACTATGGCTACACCTTC
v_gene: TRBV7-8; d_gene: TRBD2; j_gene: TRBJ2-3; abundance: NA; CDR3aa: CASSGSRAGTSGVTDTQYF; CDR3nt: TGTGCCAGCAGCGGGAGCCGAGCCGGGACTAGCGGGGTCACAGATACGCAGTATTTT
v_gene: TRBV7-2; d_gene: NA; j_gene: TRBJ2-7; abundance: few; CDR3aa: CATESTVTYEQYF; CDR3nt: TGTGCCACCGAGTCGACGGTGACCTACGAGCAGTACTTC
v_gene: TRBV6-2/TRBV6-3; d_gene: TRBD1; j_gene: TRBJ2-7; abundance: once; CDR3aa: CASSYSVRDREYEQYF; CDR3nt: TGTGCCAGCAGTTACTCCGTCCGGGACAGGGAGTACGAGCAGTACTTC